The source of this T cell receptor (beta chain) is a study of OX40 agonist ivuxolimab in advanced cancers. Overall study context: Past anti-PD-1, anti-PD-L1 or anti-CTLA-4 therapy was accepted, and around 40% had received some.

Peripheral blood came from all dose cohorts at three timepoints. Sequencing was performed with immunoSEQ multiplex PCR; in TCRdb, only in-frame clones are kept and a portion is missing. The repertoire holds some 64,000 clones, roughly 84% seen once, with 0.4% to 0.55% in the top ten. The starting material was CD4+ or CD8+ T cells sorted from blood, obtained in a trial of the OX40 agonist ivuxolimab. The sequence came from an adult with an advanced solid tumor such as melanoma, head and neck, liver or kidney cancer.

CDR3 in amino acids: CASSLRRVLGGEQFF. CDR3 DNA: TGTGCCAGCAGCTTGCGGCGAGTTTTGGGAGGTGAGCAGTTCTTC. The V gene is TRBV7-8, the J gene TRBJ2-1; D is possibly TRBD2 (6 bases). Germline V lookup: CDR1 SGHVS, CDR2 FQNEAQ. V was cut by 3 bases and J by 9 bases, with 18 bases left in between. The CDR3 has 15 residues. Together with reference TRBV7-8 and TRBJ2-1, the CDR3 gives the full variable domain: GAGVSQSPRYKVAKRGQDVALRCDPISGHVSLFWYQQALGQGPEFLTYFQNEAQLDKSGLPSDRFFAERPEGSVSTLKIQRTQQEDSAVYLCASSLRRVLGGEQFFGPGTRLTVL.